This TCR beta chain was observed in a study of T cell responses to AZD1222 COVID-19 vaccine. The data were produced by immunoSEQ multiplex PCR, yet TCRdb's version contains in-frame clones alone and is incomplete. The table includes roughly 100,000 clones, 88% detected once. Findings and limits, study-wide: Females outnumbered males among donors, who were mostly white British; clonal diversity was possibly underestimated.

The length of the CDR3 is 14 residues. Trimming left V 2 bases short and J 8 bases short, with 16 bases between. Germline-derived CDR1 and CDR2 are SGHRS and YFSETQ. On this clone: Its antigen remains unidentified.

This receptor was obtained from an adult in good health. The rearrangement uses TRBV5-1 and TRBJ1-2, with D maybe TRBD1 (5 bases). The input for sequencing was peripheral blood, taken on day 0 of AZD1222 vaccination. The CDR3: CASSFSWGDQGYTF. Written as DNA, the CDR3 is TGCGCCAGCAGCTTCAGTTGGGGGGATCAAGGCTACACCTTC.